This T cell receptor (beta chain) was recovered during a study of cytomegalovirus exposure and HLA in healthy donors. Study-wide background: The 120 or so validation repertoires used a platform that matched the one used for the 500 to 700 first-cohort repertoires, as a later analysis reported.

As concerns this clone: No antigen is known for it.

The donors belonged to the approximately 120-subject validation cohort, separate from the approximately 670-subject first cohort. The CDR3 has 14 amino acids. Deletions cut 6 bases from V and 3 bases from J, with 12 bases between. Germline V gene lookup returns CDR1 MNHEY and CDR2 SVGAGI. The data were produced by immunoSEQ multiplex PCR, yet TCRdb's version contains in-frame clones alone and is incomplete. The data show 40,000 to 60,000 clones, over 85% seen once. General study results and limits: Overall, roughly 160 TCR beta chains were annotated as cytomegalovirus-associated. Reportedly, diagnosis of cytomegalovirus status by the classifier showed high specificity and sensitivity.

The sequence was collected from a woman between 18 and 29 years old in good health and CMV-seropositive. Sequencing was performed on PBMCs. The gene calls are TRBV6-5 and TRBJ1-3; the D gene is possibly TRBD1 (5 bases). The CDR3 DNA reads TGTGCCAGCAGCTCCCGGGACTTTGGAAACACCATATATTTT. Encoded protein: CASSSRDFGNTIYF.